The source of this T cell receptor beta chain is a study of neurological immune-mediated disorders. The study's findings and limits: Grouping of repertoires by phylogeny put those of 18 of 34 multiple sclerosis patients into a single related-CDR3 cluster, a possible signature.

Time point meaning: longitudinal time-point 3. Unsorted libraries were prepared from 2 million PBMCs that had been stored at -80 C. This clonotype was detected ten times or more. Its antigen is not identified. MiXCR was run by TCRdb on the 5' RACE reads, yielding one entry per CDR3 protein. The sample shows tens of thousands of distinct CDR3 sequences, 3.5% to 5.5% of them seen only once. Trimming stripped 4 bases from V and 1 base from J, with 8 bases between. The germline V gene encodes CDR1 SQVTM and CDR2 ANQGSEA. The CDR3 has 12 residues. This rearrangement joins TRBV29-1 to TRBJ2-7; D is perhaps TRBD1 (6 bases). The sample comprised PBMCs. The sequence derives from a woman in her sixties with multiple sclerosis. CDR3 in amino acids: CSVGGTSYEQYF. In DNA form, the CDR3 reads TGCAGCGTTGGGGGGACATCCTACGAGCAGTACTTC.